These 20 T cell receptor beta chains share one sample of origin, sequenced in a study of cytomegalovirus exposure and HLA in healthy donors. PCR was performed using 60 Vbeta and 13 Jbeta primers. Here immunoSEQ multiplex PCR was the method, and the copy in TCRdb shows in-frame clones only, minus some. In the table there are approximately 160,000 clones, around 80% of which are singletons. Sample: PBMCs. These receptor sequences come from a middle-aged woman in good health and CMV-seronegative.

The V gene is TRBV10-3, the J gene TRBJ1-1; D might be TRBD1 (6 bases). V lost 7 bases to trimming and J lost 8 bases, with 17 bases between them. The CDR3 is 13 amino acids. CDR1 is ENHRY, CDR2 SYGVKD, per germline. The DNA for the CDR3 is TGTGCCATCACCTCGGACAGCCGAGCGGAAGCTTTCTTT. This sequence encodes CAITSDSRAEAFF.

This chain's CDR3 is CASIPGRDRGVETQYF. CDR3 bases: TGTGCCAGCATCCCCGGTCGGGACCGGGGGGTAGAGACCCAGTACTTC. The rearrangement uses TRBV2 and TRBJ2-5; 7 bases agree with TRBD2. The trim removed 7 bases at V and 4 bases at J, leaving 15 bases unmatched. CDR1 is SNHLY and CDR2 is FYNNEI in the germline V gene. This CDR3 is built from 16 residues.

The gene calls are TRBV5-1 and TRBJ2-3; 7 positions match TRBD2. There are 15 residues in the CDR3. The V and J ends lost 6 bases and 6 bases, in that order; junction bases with no gene match: 13. Germline V gene data show CDR1 as SGHRS and CDR2 as YFSETQ. As DNA, the CDR3 is TGCGCCAGCAACGGGGGAGGACGGGGAGGGGATACGCAGTATTTT. Protein sequence: CASNGGGRGGDTQYF.

This clone was detected a few times. This chain connects TRBV5-1 to TRBJ2-3; D may be TRBD2 (6 bases). CDR3 length: 14 amino acids. Per the germline V gene, CDR1 is SGHRS and CDR2 is YFSETQ. V lost 2 bases and J lost 5, with 12 bases in between. The CDR3 DNA is TGCGCCAGCAGCTTAACGGGAGATCTAGATACGCAGTATTTT. Translation: CASSLTGDLDTQYF.

The genes are TRBV4-1 and TRBJ1-2; 8 nucleotides line up with TRBD1. Germline-derived CDR1 and CDR2 are MGHRA and YSYEKL. CDR3 size: 17 residues. After removal of 0 bases from V and 6 bases from J, the junction contained 12 bases not matched to a gene. CDR3 nucleotide sequence: TGCGCCAGCAGCCAAGAGCTGGGGAACAGGGGGGAGGATGGCTACACCTTC. Translated, it gives CASSQELGNRGEDGYTF.

The CDR3 loop is CASSLGVNQPQHF. The CDR3 bases are TGTGCCAGCAGCTTGGGAGTGAATCAGCCCCAGCATTTT. V gene TRBV5-6 combines with J gene TRBJ1-5; D not certain. The CDR3 extends over 13 amino acids. The germline CDR1 and CDR2 sequences are SGHDT and YYEEEE. Trimming shortened V by 0 bases and J by 4 bases, and 5 bases separated the two germline ends. Drawing the rest from reference TRBV5-6 and TRBJ1-5, the complete variable domain is DAGVTQSPTHLIKTRGQQVTLRCSPKSGHDTVSWYQQALGQGPQFIFQYYEEEERQRGNFPDRFSGHQFPNYSSELNVNALLLGDSALYLCASSLGVNQPQHFGDGTRLSIL.

The chain links TRBV6-6 to TRBJ1-5, with 11 bases fitting TRBD1. Germline V gene sequence: CDR1 MNHNY, CDR2 SVGAGI (reference sequence). After removal of 6 bases from V and 6 bases from J, the junction contained 10 bases not matched to a gene. The CDR3 totals 16 residues. The CDR3 DNA is TGTGCCAGCAGCTCTGGACAGGGGGCGATGGGTCAGCCCCAGCATTTT. It specifies CASSSGQGAMGQPQHF.

The J gene is TRBJ2-7, the V gene TRBV27, with TRBD1 matching 9 bases. This CDR3 has 18 amino acids. After removal of 1 base from V and 3 bases from J, the junction contained 13 bases not matched to a gene. The germline gives CDR1 MNHEY, CDR2 SMNVEV (reference sequence). The CDR3 DNA is TGTGCCAGCAGTTTATTCCCCCCTCCGGGACAGGGTTTCTACGAGCAGTACTTC. The encoded protein is CASSLFPPPGQGFYEQYF.

The chain links TRBV28 to TRBJ1-4; possibly TRBD1 for D (6 bases). Deletions cut 4 bases from V and 7 bases from J, with 16 bases between. The CDR3 totals 15 residues. Germline V gene sequence: CDR1 MDHEN, CDR2 SYDVKM. Here the CDR3 reads CASSSSQGFSEKLFF. As DNA, the CDR3 is TGTGCCAGCAGTTCCTCACAGGGTTTTAGTGAAAAACTGTTTTTT.

This clone was counted only a few times. CDR3 in DNA: TGTGCCAGCAGCCAAACAGGGGCCCTCTCAGTACTGCAGTACTTC. Its translation is CASSQTGALSVLQYF. The gene calls are TRBV4-2 and TRBJ2-7; 7 bases are a match to TRBD1. Germline V gene sequence: CDR1 LGHNA, CDR2 YNFKEQ. V was pared by 2 bases and J by 9 bases, with 13 bases of the junction left unmatched. The CDR3 runs to 15 residues.

This rearrangement joins TRBV29-1 to TRBJ1-2; D is possibly TRBD1 (5 bases). Germline loops: CDR1 SQVTM, CDR2 ANQGSEA. This CDR3 spans 12 amino acids. Deletions cut 6 bases from V and 8 bases from J, with 16 bases between. The CDR3 nucleotides are TGCAGCGTGTACCGGGCCCCAGGGGGCTACACCTTC. It specifies CSVYRAPGGYTF.

V usage is TRBV2 and J usage is TRBJ2-1, with 10 bases aligning to TRBD1. Trimming removed 6 bases from V and 11 bases from J; junction bases left unmatched: 4. The CDR3 extends over 12 amino acids. Germline V CDR1 and CDR2: SNHLY, FYNNEI. CDR3 coding DNA: TGTGCCAGCAGCACGACAGGGGGCAAGCAGTTCTTC. It translates to CASSTTGGKQFF.

The V call is TRBV5-6, the J call TRBJ2-1, with 11 bases lining up with TRBD2. Trimming took 6 bases from V and 7 from J; bases not matched to a gene: 12. This CDR3 has 16 amino acids. The germline gives CDR1 SGHDT, CDR2 YYEEEE. CDR3 nucleotide sequence: TGTGCCAGCATCCCCTGGGGGACTAGCGGAGTTAATGAGCAGTTCTTC. This translates into CASIPWGTSGVNEQFF.

The chain recombines TRBV9 with TRBJ1-3; D is possibly TRBD1 (6 bases). This CDR3 has 15 amino acids. Germline CDR1 SGDLS, CDR2 YYNGEE. Trimming cost V 0 bases and J 4 bases, with 11 bases left between them. The CDR3 DNA is TGTGCCAGCAGCGTAGAACAGGGTTCGGGAAACACCATATATTTT. This sequence encodes CASSVEQGSGNTIYF.

The chain combines TRBV11-3 with TRBJ2-1; no clear D gene. The CDR3 sequence is 14 residues long. Germline values: CDR1 SGHNT, CDR2 YENEEA. V lost 5 bases and J 4 bases, leaving 12 bases between the germline ends. The CDR3 DNA follows: TGTGCCAGCAGCCCGCAGTCGACATACAATGAGCAGTTCTTC. This sequence encodes CASSPQSTYNEQFF.

The V and J genes are TRBV25-1 and TRBJ2-7; TRBD1 agrees at 9 bases. Germline lookup yields CDR1 MGHDK and CDR2 SYGVNS. The CDR3 consists of 14 residues. Trimming took 2 bases from V and 2 from J; bases not matched to a gene: 1. The DNA of the CDR3 is TGTGCCAGCAGTGAAGGGACAGGGCCCTACGAGCAGTACTTC. This encodes CASSEGTGPYEQYF.

The chain couples TRBV5-1 to TRBJ2-7; a weak D match, TRBD1 (6 bases). V was shortened by 5 bases and J by 4 bases, with 16 bases between the two germline ends. The CDR3 sequence is 14 residues long. Germline CDR1 is SGHRS and CDR2 is YFSETQ. In DNA, the CDR3 is TGCGCCAGCAGTTACATGGACAGCGCTTACGAGCAGTACTTC. Translated, it gives CASSYMDSAYEQYF.

The chain recombines TRBV5-6 with TRBJ1-2; TRBD1 aligns across 11 bases. The CDR3 runs 16 residues. Germline-derived CDR1 and CDR2 are SGHDT and YYEEEE. Trimming at V came to 1 base and at J to 2 bases, leaving 4 bases not matched to a gene. CDR3 residues: CASSLHGQGANYGYTF. CDR3 nucleotide sequence: TGTGCCAGCAGCTTGCACGGACAGGGGGCAAACTATGGCTACACCTTC.

The chain links TRBV6-5 to TRBJ2-7, with a weak D call TRBD2 (6 bases). The CDR3 covers 15 residues. With 6 bases removed from V and 2 bases from J, the gap between germline ends came to 17 bases. CDR1 is MNHEY and CDR2 is SVGAGI in the germline V gene. As DNA, the CDR3 is TGTGCCAGCAGGACGGGCACGGCGGGACCCTACGAGCAGTACTTC. Its protein product is CASRTGTAGPYEQYF.

This clone has a single count. V is TRBV5-1 and J is TRBJ2-4; D is unresolved. V lost 1 base and J 6 bases, leaving 5 bases between the germline ends. Germline loops: CDR1 SGHRS, CDR2 YFSETQ. The CDR3 spans 12 residues. CDR3 in amino acids: CASSLLPNIQYF. The CDR3 DNA reads TGCGCCAGCAGCTTGCTCCCAAACATTCAGTACTTC.